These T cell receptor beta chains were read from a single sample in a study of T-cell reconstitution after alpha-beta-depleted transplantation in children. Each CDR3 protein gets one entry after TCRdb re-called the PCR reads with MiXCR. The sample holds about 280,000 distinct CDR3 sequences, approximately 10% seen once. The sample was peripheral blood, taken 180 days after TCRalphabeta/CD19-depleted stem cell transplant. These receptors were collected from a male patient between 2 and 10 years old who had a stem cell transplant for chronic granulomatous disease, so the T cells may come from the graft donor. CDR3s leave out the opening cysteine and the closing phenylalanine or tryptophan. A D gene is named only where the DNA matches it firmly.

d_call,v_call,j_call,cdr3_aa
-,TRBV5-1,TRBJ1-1,ASSQGTEAF
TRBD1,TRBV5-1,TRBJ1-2,ASSLATGADGYT
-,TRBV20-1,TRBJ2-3,SARDLWTSTDTQY
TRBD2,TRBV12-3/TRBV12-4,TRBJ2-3,ASSDLAGGADTQY
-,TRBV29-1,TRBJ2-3,SVDAGDTQY
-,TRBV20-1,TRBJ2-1,SASGNTYNEQF
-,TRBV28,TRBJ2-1,ASSFSDGDNEQF
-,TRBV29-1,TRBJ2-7,SVVEGGSYEQY
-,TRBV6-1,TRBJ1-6,ASRRGYNSPLH
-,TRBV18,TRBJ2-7,ASSPGEGGRYEQY
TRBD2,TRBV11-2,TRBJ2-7,ASSSPAGLAGG
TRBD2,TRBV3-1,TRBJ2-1,ACTQGLAGWSYNEQF
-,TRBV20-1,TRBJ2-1,SANTRPEQF
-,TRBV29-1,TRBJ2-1,SVERKNYNEQF
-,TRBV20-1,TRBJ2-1,SALIPGPRIEQF
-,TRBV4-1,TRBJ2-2,ASSQVKGYTGELF
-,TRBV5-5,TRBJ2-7,ASSPTPAYEQY
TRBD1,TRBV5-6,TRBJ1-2,ASSWMQPGQNYGYT
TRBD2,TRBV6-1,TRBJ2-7,ASRPTSGSYEQY
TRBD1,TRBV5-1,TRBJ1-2,ASRQGTDLLVNGYT
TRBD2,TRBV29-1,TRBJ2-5,SASGGETQY
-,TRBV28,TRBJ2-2,ASSLSPGAGTGELF
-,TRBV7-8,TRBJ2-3,ASSPSGVGGLSTDTQY
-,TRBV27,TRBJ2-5,APDYLHRVQETQY
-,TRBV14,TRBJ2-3,ASSQVLTDTQY
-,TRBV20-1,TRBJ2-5,SARRAVQETQY
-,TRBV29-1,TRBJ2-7,SEQGRHEQY
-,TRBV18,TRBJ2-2,ATTNSINTGELF
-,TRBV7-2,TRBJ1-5,ASSLGPLNQPQH
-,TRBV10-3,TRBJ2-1,AISSGRGADLANEQF
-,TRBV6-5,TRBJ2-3,ASSYRGGAPSGDTQY
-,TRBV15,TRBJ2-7,ATSRALTGTGEQY
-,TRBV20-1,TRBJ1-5,SADIRDGGNQPQH
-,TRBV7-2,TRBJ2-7,ASSAGRGGGSSYEQY
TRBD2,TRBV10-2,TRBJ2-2,ASSPLSGRGPGELF
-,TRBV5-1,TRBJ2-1,ASSQGRDGRVNEQF
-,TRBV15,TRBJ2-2,ATSRDRGPTGELF
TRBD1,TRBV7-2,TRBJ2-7,ASSSTGFEQY
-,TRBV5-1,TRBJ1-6,ASIIAGTNSPLH
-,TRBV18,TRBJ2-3,ASSPLFGESDTQY
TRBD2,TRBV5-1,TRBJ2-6,ASSLGGEALT
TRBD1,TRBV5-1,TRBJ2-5,ASSLTGEFQETQY
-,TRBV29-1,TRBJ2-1,SSDNPLDWQGEQF
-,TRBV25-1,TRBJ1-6,APTGTPNSPLH
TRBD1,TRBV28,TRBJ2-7,ASSLYGGQGYEQY
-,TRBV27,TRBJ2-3,ASSSRAGWTDTQY
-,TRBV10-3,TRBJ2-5,AISEPGRSKETQY
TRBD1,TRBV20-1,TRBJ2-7,SAREQGKYYEQY
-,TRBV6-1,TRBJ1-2,ASSELALDRHGYT
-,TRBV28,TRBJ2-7,ASSFPAGDREQY
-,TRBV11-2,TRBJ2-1,ASSSGLLNEQF
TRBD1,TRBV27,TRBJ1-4,ASSVTGGASGEKLF
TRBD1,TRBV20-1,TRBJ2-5,SAQRGGRTKETQY